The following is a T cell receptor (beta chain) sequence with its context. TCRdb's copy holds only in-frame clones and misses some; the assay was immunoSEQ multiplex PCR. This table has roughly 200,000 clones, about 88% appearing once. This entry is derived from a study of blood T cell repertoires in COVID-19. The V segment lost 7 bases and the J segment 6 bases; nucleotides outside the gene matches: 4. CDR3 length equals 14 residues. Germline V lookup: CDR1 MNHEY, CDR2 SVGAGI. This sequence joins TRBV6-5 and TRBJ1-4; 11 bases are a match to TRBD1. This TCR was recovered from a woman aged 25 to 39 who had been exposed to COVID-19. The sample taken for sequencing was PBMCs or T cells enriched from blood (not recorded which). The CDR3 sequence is CASKGTGGYEKLFF. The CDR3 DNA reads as TGTGCCAGCAAGGGGACAGGGGGGTATGAAAAACTGTTTTTT.